This TCR beta chain was obtained from a study of cytomegalovirus exposure and HLA in healthy donors. Germline loops: CDR1 SNHLY, CDR2 FYNNEI. This CDR3 contains 17 residues. Between the trimmed V and J ends, which lost 6 bases and 0 bases, there was a span of 19 bases. Both 60 Vbeta primers and 13 Jbeta primers went into the PCR. Some clones are missing from TCRdb's copy, which holds only in-frame ones; the method was immunoSEQ multiplex PCR. This sample carries approximately 170,000 clones, around 79% of them seen once, and the ten largest clones take 6% to 8%. Sequenced: PBMCs. V gene TRBV2 combines with J gene TRBJ2-3; weak D call: TRBD1 (5 bases). The sequence was collected from a male donor in good health and CMV-seropositive. The CDR3 nucleotides read TGTGCCAGCAGCCCCGATTGGGGCCCCGCGAGCACAGATACGCAGTATTTT. Amino acids: CASSPDWGPASTDTQYF.